The next 9 T cell receptor beta chains were all read from a single sample in a study of blood T cells in healthy people across ages. Sample-barcoded 5' priming and a J-beta primer mix drove a second PCR of roughly 7 to 11 cycles. TCRdb itself ran the 5' RACE reads through MiXCR, one entry per CDR3 protein. The sample holds some 1,500,000 distinct CDR3 sequences, less than 45% seen once. What was sequenced was blood. These receptors all stem from a woman aged 18-35 years in good health.

The sample holds many counts of this clonotype. The gene calls are TRBV7-2 and TRBJ2-3; no definite D call. Germline lookup yields CDR1 SGHTA and CDR2 FQGNSA. V was trimmed by 5 bases and J by 2 bases, leaving 2 bases between them. The CDR3 has 11 residues. For the CDR3, the DNA is TGTGCCAGCAGCATCACAGATACGCAGTATTTT. Translated: CASSITDTQYF.

V gene TRBV21-1 combines with J gene TRBJ2-2. TRBV21-1 is a listed pseudogene. There are 13 residues in the CDR3. CDR3 protein: CASSQRETGELFF. The DNA for the CDR3 is TGTGCCAGCAGCCAGAGGGAAACCGGGGAGCTGTTTTTT.

A few counts support this clonotype. The chain is built from TRBV6-5 and TRBJ2-3; a weak D match, TRBD2 (6 bases). Germline V CDR1 and CDR2: MNHEY, SVGAGI. The CDR3 has 14 residues. V gave up 7 bases and J gave up 1 base, with 12 bases separating them. This CDR3 reads CASKYQRGTDTQYF. DNA of the CDR3: TGTGCCAGCAAGTATCAGCGGGGCACAGATACGCAGTATTTT.

This clonotype has only a few counts. The chain has TRBV20-1 and TRBJ1-2; maybe TRBD1 (6 bases). Germline CDR1 and CDR2: DFQATT and SNEGSKA (reference sequence). Trimming took off 1 base at V and 2 bases at J, with 14 bases between the two ends. The CDR3 is 15 amino acids. CDR3 nucleotides: TGCAGTGCTAGAGGTCCCCCGGGGGCGAACTATGGCTACACCTTC. Translated, it gives CSARGPPGANYGYTF.

The CDR3 reads CASSEGPAEAFF. The DNA of the CDR3 is TGTGCCAGCAGTGAGGGGCCAGCTGAAGCTTTCTTT. The rearrangement links TRBV5-4 to TRBJ1-1; maybe TRBD1 (5 bases). Germline values: CDR1 SGHNT, CDR2 YYREEE (reference sequence). Trimming took 5 bases from V and 6 from J, leaving 11 bases between them. CDR3 length equals 12 residues.

The J gene is TRBJ2-3, the V gene TRBV6-6; D not resolved. Germline V CDR1 and CDR2: MNHNY, SVGAGI (reference sequence). The CDR3 length is 13 residues. The V end lost 6 bases, the J end lost 4 bases, and 11 bases lay between the germline ends. This CDR3 is CASRSPLADTQYF. DNA of the CDR3: TGTGCCAGCAGATCCCCGTTGGCAGATACGCAGTATTTT.

This chain connects TRBV20-1 to TRBJ1-2; D call uncertain. The CDR3 totals 14 residues. CDR1 is DFQATT, CDR2 SNEGSKA, per germline (reference sequence). The V end was cut by 0 bases, the J end by 5 bases, with 13 bases between. The CDR3 bases are TGCAGTGCTAGAGATCTATGGCGGAAATATGGCTACACCTTC. This translates into CSARDLWRKYGYTF.

The chain has TRBV4-1 and TRBJ1-1; tentative D call: TRBD1 (6 bases). The V gene's germline CDR1 is MGHRA and CDR2 YSYEKL. The CDR3 has 15 amino acids. V gave up 0 bases and J gave up 5 bases, with 13 bases separating them. The CDR3: CASSQEGGIRTEAFF. The CDR3 DNA is TGCGCCAGCAGCCAAGAAGGGGGTATAAGGACTGAAGCTTTCTTT.

V is TRBV7-2 and J is TRBJ2-1; TRBD2 matches at 11 bases. Germline V CDR1 and CDR2: SGHTA, FQGNSA. This CDR3 comprises 17 residues. The V gene end was trimmed by 5 bases and the J gene end by 4 bases; junction bases not matched to a gene: 10. In DNA form, the CDR3 reads TGTGCCAGCAGCGGAACGACTAGCGGGATACTATACAATGAGCAGTTCTTC. Translated, it gives CASSGTTSGILYNEQFF.